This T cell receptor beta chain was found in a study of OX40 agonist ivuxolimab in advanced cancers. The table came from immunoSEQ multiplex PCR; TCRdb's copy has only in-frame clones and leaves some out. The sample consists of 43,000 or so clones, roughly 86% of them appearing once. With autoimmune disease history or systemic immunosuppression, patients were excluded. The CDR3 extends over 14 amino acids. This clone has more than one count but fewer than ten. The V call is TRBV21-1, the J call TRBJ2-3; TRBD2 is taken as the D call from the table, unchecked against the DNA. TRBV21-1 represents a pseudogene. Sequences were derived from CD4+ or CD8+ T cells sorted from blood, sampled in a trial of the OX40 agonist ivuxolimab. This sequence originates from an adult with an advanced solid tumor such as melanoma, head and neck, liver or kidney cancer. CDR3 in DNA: TGTGCCAGCTGGGGACTACGGGGCACAGATACGCAGTATTTT. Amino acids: CASWGLRGTDTQYF.